This T cell receptor (beta chain) appears in the sequencing data of a study of technical replicates of blood from several donors. The CDR3 spans 11 residues. Trimming pared 2 bases from V and 3 bases from J, leaving 5 bases between. Per germline, CDR1 GTSNPN and CDR2 SVGIG (reference sequence). Generated by immunoSEQ multiplex PCR, the TCRdb table keeps only in-frame clones and is missing some. The sample lists some 80,000 clones, about 94% occurring once. The sequencing input was T cells isolated from PBMCs. V usage is TRBV30 and J usage is TRBJ2-7; no definite D call. The origin of this receptor is a human donor in good health. CDR3 sequence reads: CAWSWSYEQYF. The CDR3 bases are TGTGCCTGGAGTTGGAGCTACGAGCAGTACTTC. The complete variable domain, with remaining parts taken from reference TRBV30 and TRBJ2-7, reads SQTIHQWPATLVQPVGSPLSLECTVEGTSNPNLYWYRQAAGRGLQLLFYSVGIGQISSEVPQNLSASRPQDRQFILSSKKLLLSDSGFYLCAWSWSYEQYFGPGTRLTVT.